The 8 T cell receptor beta chains below all came from one sample that was sequenced in a study of blood T cell repertoires in COVID-19. Using immunoSEQ multiplex PCR, the repertoire was profiled, and TCRdb retains in-frame clones only, with some absent. The sample shows approximately 300,000 clones, about nine tenths of them seen only once. Sequenced input: peripheral blood. These receptors came from a woman between 45 and 65 years old who had recovered from COVID-19.

This chain uses TRBV19 with TRBJ2-7; 9 bases match TRBD1. The V segment lost 10 bases and the J segment 5 bases; nucleotides outside the gene matches: 12. Per the germline V gene, CDR1 is LNHDA and CDR2 is SQIVND (reference sequence). The CDR3 covers 14 residues. The CDR3 reads CATDEGTGSDEQYF. CDR3 DNA: TGTGCCACCGATGAAGGGACAGGGTCTGACGAGCAGTACTTC.

This chain links TRBV28 with TRBJ1-3; 8 bases map to TRBD1. V was pared by 7 bases and J by 2 bases, with 7 bases of the junction left unmatched. CDR1 and CDR2 (germline): MDHEN, SYDVKM. This CDR3 is built from 15 residues. The CDR3 coding sequence is TGTGCCAGCAATACAGGGGGAGTAGCTGGAAACACCATATATTTT. Translating it yields CASNTGGVAGNTIYF.

The rearrangement joins TRBV21-1 to TRBJ2-3; TRBD2, the table's D call, lacks a check against the DNA. TRBV21-1 is assigned pseudogene status. This CDR3 spans 13 amino acids. DNA for the CDR3: TGTGCCATTAAGCGGACCTACACAGATACGCAGTATTTT. It is translated as CAIKRTYTDTQYF.

The chain couples TRBV6-5 to TRBJ1-2; D unclear. The CDR3 covers 13 residues. With 3 bases removed from V and 3 bases from J, the gap between germline ends came to 8 bases. The germline gives CDR1 MNHEY, CDR2 SVGAGI. CDR3 sequence: CASSYTEDYGYTF. The DNA for the CDR3 is TGTGCCAGCAGTTATACGGAGGACTATGGCTACACCTTC.

CDR3 in DNA: TGCACCACCCGAAGAGGGGGCATGAGTGAAGCTTTCTTT. It translates to CTTRRGGMSEAFF. The chain uses TRBV1 and TRBJ1-1; the D call TRBD1 from the table was never checked on the DNA. TRBV1 is labeled a pseudogene. The length of the CDR3 is 13 residues.

This sequence joins TRBV19 and TRBJ2-5; D possibly corresponds to TRBD2 (7 bases). CDR1 and CDR2 from the germline V gene are LNHDA and SQIVND (reference sequence). With 3 bases removed from V and 7 bases from J, the gap between germline ends came to 15 bases. The CDR3 has 14 amino acids. CDR3 residues: CASSIRGGLGTQYF. In DNA, the CDR3 is TGTGCCAGTAGTATTAGGGGGGGGCTTGGGACCCAGTACTTC.

A word on this clone: Other DNA sequences within the sample encode an identical CDR3. This chain links TRBV15 with TRBJ1-1, with D possibly matching TRBD1 (6 bases). The length of the CDR3 is 13 residues. CDR1 is LNHNV, CDR2 YYDKDF, per germline (reference sequence). V dropped 4 bases and J dropped 8 bases, with 14 bases sitting between them. CDR3 region: CATSTLAGTEAFF. Here the CDR3 DNA reads TGTGCCACCAGCACTTTGGCAGGGACAGAAGCTTTCTTT.

V and J are TRBV9 and TRBJ1-6, with TRBD1 matching over 9 bases. This CDR3 is built from 15 residues. J lost 7 bases, V lost 3 bases, and 5 bases had no gene match. Germline lookup yields CDR1 SGDLS and CDR2 YYNGEE. In nucleotides, the CDR3 is TGTGCCAGCAGCGGCCGGGACAGGGCCAATTCACCCCTCCACTTT. Its translation: CASSGRDRANSPLHF.